Listed here is a single T cell receptor (beta chain). Its antigen is not identified. Libraries were prepared by immunoSEQ multiplex PCR; TCRdb keeps only in-frame clonotypes and omits some of them. This sample has approximately 47,000 clones, with 89% found just once. Germline V gene data show CDR1 as SGDLS and CDR2 as YYNGEE. Trimming stripped 1 base from V and 2 bases from J, with 10 bases between. The CDR3 runs 16 residues. The data were obtained in a study of CD4+ T cells in melanoma. Study observations and caveats: CD8+ T cell, macrophage and B cell function reportedly correlated with neoantigen-specific CD4+ T cells. Diverse differentiation states were reported for melanoma neoantigen-specific CD4+ T cells.

The chain is built from TRBV9 and TRBJ2-6, with D perhaps TRBD1 or TRBD2 (5 bases each). The sample comprised peripheral blood. The sequence was collected from a human donor with melanoma. CDR3 sequence reads: CASSVRGDPGANVLTF. The CDR3 bases are TGTGCCAGCAGCGTAAGAGGGGACCCTGGGGCCAACGTCCTGACTTTC.